These 15 T cell receptor beta chains were sequenced from one sample in a study of blood T cell repertoires in COVID-19. The table came from immunoSEQ multiplex PCR; TCRdb's copy has only in-frame clones and leaves some out. The sample carries 200,000 to 250,000 clones, roughly 90% recorded once. Sequencing input: peripheral blood. These receptors came from a man aged 55 to 70 with COVID-19, enrolled during active disease.

This sequence joins TRBV7-9 and TRBJ1-2, with D unresolved. Germline V CDR1 and CDR2: SEHNR, FQNEAQ (reference sequence). This CDR3 is built from 13 residues. V lost 5 bases, J lost 0 bases, and 7 bases lay in between. The CDR3 region is CASSPLPNYGYTF. In nucleotides, the CDR3 is TGTGCCAGCAGCCCCCTACCTAACTATGGCTACACCTTC.

The chain recombines TRBV18 with TRBJ2-7; perhaps TRBD2 as D (6 bases). Between the trimmed V and J ends, which lost 10 bases and 8 bases, there was a span of 24 bases. Germline V lookup: CDR1 KGHSH, CDR2 LQKENI. The CDR3 is made up of 14 amino acids. The CDR3 sequence is CATANDGGPLKQYF. In DNA, the CDR3 is TGTGCCACCGCTAATGACGGAGGGCCCCTCAAGCAGTACTTC.

J is TRBJ2-3 and V is TRBV5-4; D remains ambiguous. The germline CDR1 and CDR2 sequences are SGHNT and YYREEE (reference sequence). V lost 0 bases, J lost 3 bases, and 11 bases lay in between. The CDR3 sequence is 15 residues long. CDR3 sequence reads: CASSLVPSFTDTQYF. CDR3 in DNA: TGTGCCAGCAGCTTGGTCCCTTCCTTTACAGATACGCAGTATTTT.

This clone has only a few counts. The chain has TRBV6-5 and TRBJ1-2; D might be TRBD1 (5 bases). V lost 0 bases to trimming and J lost 1 base, with 9 bases between them. Germline-derived CDR1 and CDR2 are MNHEY and SVGAGI. CDR3 length: 15 residues. This chain's CDR3 is CASSYSSDNNYGYTF. CDR3 bases: TGTGCCAGCAGTTACTCCTCGGACAATAACTATGGCTACACCTTC.

This chain joins TRBV7-2 and TRBJ1-1; weak D call: TRBD1 (5 bases). Germline CDR1 reads SGHTA; CDR2 reads FQGNSA. V gave up 5 bases and J gave up 1 base, with 8 bases separating them. The CDR3 totals 13 residues. The CDR3 is CASSTTANTEAFF. In DNA form, the CDR3 reads TGTGCCAGCAGCACGACAGCGAACACTGAAGCTTTCTTT. Variable domain in full (rest from reference TRBV7-2 and TRBJ1-1): GAGVSQSPSNKVTEKGKDVELRCDPISGHTALYWYRQSLGQGLEFLIYFQGNSAPDKSGLPSDRFSAERTGGSVSTLTIQRTQQEDSAVYLCASSTTANTEAFFGQGTRLTVV.

V usage is TRBV4-1 and J usage is TRBJ2-7; TRBD1 aligns across 8 bases. CDR1 and CDR2 (germline): MGHRA, YSYEKL. This CDR3 has 15 residues. With 2 bases clipped from V and 5 bases from J, the junction kept 8 bases outside the gene matches. The CDR3 region is CASSQTDRVRDEQYF. Written as DNA, the CDR3 is TGCGCCAGCAGCCAAACGGACAGGGTAAGGGACGAGCAGTACTTC.

The chain carries TRBV4-2 and TRBJ2-7; 10 bases agree with TRBD2. V lost 1 base to trimming and J lost 4 bases; unmatched junction nucleotides: 4. CDR3 length equals 15 residues. The germline CDR1 and CDR2 sequences are LGHNA and YNFKEQ. The CDR3 loop is CASSQGAGGPYEQYF. The CDR3 bases are TGTGCCAGCAGCCAAGGAGCGGGAGGGCCTTACGAGCAGTACTTC.

The chain links TRBV5-4 to TRBJ2-1; unclear D gene. Germline V gene lookup returns CDR1 SGHNT and CDR2 YYREEE (reference sequence). The CDR3 consists of 11 residues. Trimming cost V 2 bases and J 6 bases, with 3 bases left between them. CDR3 protein: CASSLLNEQFF. In DNA, the CDR3 is TGTGCCAGCAGCTTACTCAATGAGCAGTTCTTC.

This clone showed up just a few times. V gene TRBV10-3 combines with J gene TRBJ2-1; 7 positions agree with TRBD2. This CDR3 has 15 amino acids. V trimming: 2 bases; J trimming: 5 bases; junction bases outside the gene matches: 6. In germline, CDR1 is ENHRY, CDR2 SYGVKD. For the CDR3, the DNA is TGTGCCATCAGTGAGGCGGGACTAATAAACAATGAGCAGTTCTTC. Translated: CAISEAGLINNEQFF.

The gene calls are TRBV5-1 and TRBJ2-1, with 7 nucleotides matching TRBD2. Germline trimming cut 0 bases from V and 9 bases from J; bases unmatched to any gene: 3. Germline V gives CDR1 SGHRS, CDR2 YFSETQ. This CDR3 spans 13 amino acids. For the CDR3, the DNA is TGCGCCAGCAGCTTGGCCTCGGGGGGTGAGCAGTTCTTC. It is translated as CASSLASGGEQFF.

The V gene is TRBV10-1, the J gene TRBJ2-7, with D possibly TRBD2 on 6 matching bases. Germline CDR1 reads WNHNN; CDR2 reads SYGVQD (reference sequence). Trimming stripped 4 bases from V and 3 bases from J, with 19 bases between. There are 16 residues in the CDR3. The CDR3 reads CASSGGRISDGYEQYF. CDR3 coding DNA: TGCGCCAGCAGTGGAGGGAGGATCTCGGACGGCTACGAGCAGTACTTC.

V is TRBV5-1 and J is TRBJ2-1; D perhaps matches TRBD2 (6 bases). V gave up 1 base and J gave up 3 bases, with 11 bases separating them. Germline V gene data show CDR1 as SGHRS and CDR2 as YFSETQ. The CDR3 totals 15 residues. CDR3 protein: CASSLWGEDYNEQFF. The CDR3 nucleotides read TGCGCCAGCAGCTTGTGGGGGGAGGACTACAATGAGCAGTTCTTC.

This chain links TRBV6-6 with TRBJ1-5, with TRBD1 identical over 9 bases. Trimming at V came to 9 bases and at J to 3 bases, leaving 9 bases not matched to a gene. The CDR3 totals 15 residues. From germline, CDR1 is MNHNY and CDR2 SVGAGI (reference sequence). The CDR3 protein is CASNSGQGFNQPQHF. The CDR3 nucleotides read TGTGCCAGTAACAGCGGACAGGGGTTCAATCAGCCCCAGCATTTT.

The chain joins TRBV2 to TRBJ2-7; D unclear. The CDR3 totals 14 residues. Germline lookup yields CDR1 SNHLY and CDR2 FYNNEI. V shed 1 base and J shed 2 bases, with 9 bases lying between them. CDR3 region: CASSEGALPYEQYF. DNA of the CDR3: TGTGCCAGCAGTGAAGGGGCCCTACCCTACGAGCAGTACTTC.

V usage is TRBV30 and J usage is TRBJ1-1, with 7 bases lining up with TRBD1. The CDR3 loop spans 12 amino acids. V was clipped by 3 bases and J by 11 bases; unmatched bases: 9. Germline V gene lookup returns CDR1 GTSNPN and CDR2 SVGIG (reference sequence). CDR3 sequence reads: CAWRKTQGKAFF. For the CDR3, the DNA is TGTGCCTGGAGAAAGACACAGGGGAAGGCTTTCTTT.